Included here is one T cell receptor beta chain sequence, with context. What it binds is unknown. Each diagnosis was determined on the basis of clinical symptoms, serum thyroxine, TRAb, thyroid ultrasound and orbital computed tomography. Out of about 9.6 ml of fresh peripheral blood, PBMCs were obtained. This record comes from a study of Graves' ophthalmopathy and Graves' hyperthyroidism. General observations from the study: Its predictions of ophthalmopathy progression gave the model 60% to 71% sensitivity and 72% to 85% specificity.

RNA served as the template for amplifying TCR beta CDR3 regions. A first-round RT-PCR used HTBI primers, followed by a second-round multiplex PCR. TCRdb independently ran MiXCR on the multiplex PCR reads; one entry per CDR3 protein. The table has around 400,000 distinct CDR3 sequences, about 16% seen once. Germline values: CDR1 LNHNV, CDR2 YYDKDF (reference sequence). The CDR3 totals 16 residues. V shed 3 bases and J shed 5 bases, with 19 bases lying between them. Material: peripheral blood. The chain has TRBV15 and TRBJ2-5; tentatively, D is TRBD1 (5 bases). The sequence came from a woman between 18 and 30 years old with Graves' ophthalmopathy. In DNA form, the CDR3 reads TGTGCCACCAGCAGCCGAAAGGACACCGCCAGGGAGACCCAGTACTTC. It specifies CATSSRKDTARETQYF.